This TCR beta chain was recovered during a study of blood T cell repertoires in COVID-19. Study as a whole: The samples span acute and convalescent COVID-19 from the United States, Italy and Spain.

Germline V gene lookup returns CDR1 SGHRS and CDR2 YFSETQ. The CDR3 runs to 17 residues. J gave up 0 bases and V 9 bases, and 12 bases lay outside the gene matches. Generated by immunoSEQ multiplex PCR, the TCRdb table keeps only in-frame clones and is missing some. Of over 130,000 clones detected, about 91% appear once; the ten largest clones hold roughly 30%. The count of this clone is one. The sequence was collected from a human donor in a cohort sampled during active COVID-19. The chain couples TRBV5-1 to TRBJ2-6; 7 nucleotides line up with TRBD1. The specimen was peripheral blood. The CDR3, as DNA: TGCGCCACCGCGCCAGGGGGTCGGTTCTCTGGGGCCAACGTCCTGACTTTC. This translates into CATAPGGRFSGANVLTF.